One and the same sample provided the 10 T cell receptor beta chains below, sequenced in a study of T cell repertoires in cytomegalovirus infection. TCRdb processed the reads anew with MiXCR; each CDR3 protein has one entry. The sample carries 560,000 or so distinct CDR3 sequences, more than 15% recorded once. Sequenced sample: CD8+ T cells from PBMCs. These receptors were taken from a human donor in good health (CMV status not recorded). Some clones in this sample may be carry-over from other donors' samples.

In the case of this clonotype: A much larger clone lies one base from this, so it may be a read error. The chain employs TRBV28 and TRBJ2-7; D may be TRBD1 or TRBD2 (6 bases each). Germline CDR1 reads MDHEN; CDR2 reads SYDVKM. V was cut by 11 bases and J by 0 bases, with 20 bases left in between. There are 15 residues in the CDR3. The chain's CDR3 is CAGLKGRGRSYEQYF. CDR3 in DNA: TGTGCCGGGTTGAAAGGACGGGGGCGCTCCTACGAGCAGTACTTC.

This clonotype was recorded many times. The chain combines TRBV10-3 with TRBJ1-2; 12 positions match TRBD1. Germline-derived CDR1 and CDR2 are ENHRY and SYGVKD. This CDR3 is 17 amino acids long. The V gene end was trimmed by 8 bases and the J gene end by 0 bases; junction bases not matched to a gene: 10. In nucleotides, the CDR3 is TGTGCCATCGCCTCCCGGGACAGGGGGCTAGCTAACTATGGCTACACCTTC. Translation gives CAIASRDRGLANYGYTF.

There are many counts of this clonotype. J is TRBJ1-1 and V is TRBV7-2, with D unclear. The CDR3 spans 14 residues. Deletions cut 4 bases from V and 4 bases from J, with 13 bases between. CDR1 is SGHTA, CDR2 FQGNSA, per germline. The CDR3 loop reads CASSSFPGSTEAFF. DNA of the CDR3: TGTGCCAGCAGCTCCTTTCCGGGTAGCACTGAAGCTTTCTTT.

On this clonotype itself: The junction departs from germline at one end; a sequencing error may be responsible. The genes are TRBV4-1 and TRBJ2-3, with D unclear. Germline V lookup: CDR1 MGHRA, CDR2 YSYEKL. The CDR3 is 15 residues long. The CDR3: CSSSQEIRRTDTTYF. In nucleotides, the CDR3 is TGCTCCAGCAGCCAAGAGATACGGAGAACAGATACGACGTATTTT.

This clonotype appeared a few times. The gene calls are TRBV5-1 and TRBJ1-1; tentative D call: TRBD1 (5 bases). V lost 4 bases to trimming and J lost 4 bases, with 14 bases between them. This CDR3 has 14 residues. Germline-derived CDR1 and CDR2 are SGHRS and YFSETQ. The CDR3 loop reads CASSLRGSATEAFF. The CDR3 nucleotides are TGCGCCAGCAGCCTCCGGGGGAGTGCCACTGAAGCTTTCTTT.

This clonotype was observed a single time. Sequence at one end of the junction differs from germline and may be a read error. The rearrangement uses TRBV10-3 and TRBJ2-3, with D possibly matching TRBD2 (6 bases). Germline CDR1 and CDR2: ENHRY and SYGVKD. This CDR3 has 12 residues. CDR3 sequence reads: CDIRKEGDTQYF. DNA for the CDR3: TGTGACATCAGAAAGGAGGGAGATACGCAGTATTTT.

This clonotype was counted once. The CDR3, as DNA: TGTGCCAGCAGCCAAACGCTTGGGGCCGGGGAGCTGTTTTTT. It is translated as CASSQTLGAGELFF. This chain links TRBV7-9 with TRBJ2-2; no clear D. Trimming took off 5 bases at V and 6 bases at J, with 13 bases between the two ends. The CDR3 runs to 14 residues. Germline V gene sequence: CDR1 SEHNR, CDR2 FQNEAQ (reference sequence).

In this sample, this clonotype turned up many times. V and J are TRBV6-2 or TRBV6-3 and TRBJ2-1; 11 nucleotides match TRBD2. With 2 bases clipped from V and 5 bases from J, the junction kept 11 bases outside the gene matches. There are 18 residues in the CDR3. Germline lookup yields CDR1 MNHEY and CDR2 SVGEGT. The CDR3 coding sequence is TGTGCCAGCAGTTACGATAGGGCTAGCGGGAGGCTAGACAATGAGCAGTTCTTC. Translating it yields CASSYDRASGRLDNEQFF.

The table lists this clonotype with many counts. The chain links TRBV7-9 to TRBJ1-1; D call uncertain. With 8 bases removed from V and 1 base from J, the gap between germline ends came to 8 bases. There are 12 residues in the CDR3. Germline CDR1 SEHNR, CDR2 FQNEAQ (reference sequence). The CDR3: CASGQENTEAFF. The CDR3, as DNA: TGTGCCAGCGGGCAGGAGAACACTGAAGCTTTCTTT. Full variable domain (missing parts from reference TRBV7-9 and TRBJ1-1): DTGVSQNPRHKITKRGQNVTFRCDPISEHNRLYWYRQTLGQGPEFLTYFQNEAQLEKSRLLSDRFSAERPKGSFSTLEIQRTEQGDSAMYLCASGQENTEAFFGQGTRLTVV.

This clonotype was counted only a few times. The CDR3 here is CSARALSGSIDQYF. The DNA of the CDR3 is TGCAGTGCTAGAGCCCTTAGCGGATCTATAGACCAGTACTTC. The chain uses TRBV20-1 and TRBJ2-5, with D possibly TRBD2 on 6 matching bases. Germline V gives CDR1 DFQATT, CDR2 SNEGSKA (reference sequence). The length of the CDR3 is 14 residues. Trimming pared 1 base from V and 10 bases from J, leaving 19 bases between.